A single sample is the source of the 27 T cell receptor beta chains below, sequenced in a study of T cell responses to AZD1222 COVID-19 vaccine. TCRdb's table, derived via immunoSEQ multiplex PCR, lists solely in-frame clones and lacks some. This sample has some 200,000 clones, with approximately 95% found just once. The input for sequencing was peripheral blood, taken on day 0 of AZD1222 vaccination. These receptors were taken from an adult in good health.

CDR3 loop: CASSSERGGRYEQFF. The DNA for the CDR3 is TGTGCCAGCAGCTCAGAGCGGGGGGGACGGTATGAGCAGTTCTTC. This rearrangement joins TRBV5-4 to TRBJ2-1; 10 nucleotides line up with TRBD2. Germline V lookup: CDR1 SGHNT, CDR2 YYREEE (reference sequence). The CDR3 is 15 amino acids. V lost 3 bases and J lost 8; bases outside the gene matches: 8.

Here the CDR3 DNA reads TGTGCCACCACGAAGGAGGGTAAAGCTGTTAGCAATCAGCCCCAGCATTTT. Translating gives CATTKEGKAVSNQPQHF. This rearrangement joins TRBV24-1 to TRBJ1-5; D gene uncertain. There are 17 residues in the CDR3. Germline loops: CDR1 KGHDR, CDR2 SFDVKD. V was pared by 8 bases and J by 0 bases, with 19 bases between.

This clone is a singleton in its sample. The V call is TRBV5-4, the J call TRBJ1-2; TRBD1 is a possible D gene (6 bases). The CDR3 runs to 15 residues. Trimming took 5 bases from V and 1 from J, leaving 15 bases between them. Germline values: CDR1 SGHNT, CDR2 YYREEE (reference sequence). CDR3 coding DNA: TGTGCCAGCAGTCATACGACAGGATATAACTATGGCTACACCTTC. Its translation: CASSHTTGYNYGYTF.

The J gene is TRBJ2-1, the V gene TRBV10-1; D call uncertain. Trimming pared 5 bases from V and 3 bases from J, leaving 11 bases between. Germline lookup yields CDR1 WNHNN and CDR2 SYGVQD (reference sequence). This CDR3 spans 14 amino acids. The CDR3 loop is CASSPEPVYNEQFF. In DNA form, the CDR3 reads TGCGCCAGCAGTCCCGAGCCGGTCTACAATGAGCAGTTCTTC.

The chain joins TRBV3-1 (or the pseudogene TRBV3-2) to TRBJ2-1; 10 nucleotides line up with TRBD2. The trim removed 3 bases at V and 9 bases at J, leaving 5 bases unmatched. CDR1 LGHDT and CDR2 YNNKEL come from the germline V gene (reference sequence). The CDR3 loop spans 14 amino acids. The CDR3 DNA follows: TGTGCCAGCAGCCAGGCTAGCGGGAGTGGTGAGCAGTTCTTC. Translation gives CASSQASGSGEQFF.

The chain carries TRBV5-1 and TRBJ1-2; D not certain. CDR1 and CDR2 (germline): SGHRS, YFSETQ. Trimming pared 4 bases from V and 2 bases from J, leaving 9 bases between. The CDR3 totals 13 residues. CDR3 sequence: CASSPVGNYGYTF. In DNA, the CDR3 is TGCGCCAGCAGCCCAGTGGGCAACTATGGCTACACCTTC.

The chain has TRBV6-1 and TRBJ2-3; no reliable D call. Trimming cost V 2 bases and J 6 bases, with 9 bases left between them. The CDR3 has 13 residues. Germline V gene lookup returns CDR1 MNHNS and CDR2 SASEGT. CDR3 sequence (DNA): TGTGCCAGCAGTGAACTCGGGTGGGATACGCAGTATTTT. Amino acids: CASSELGWDTQYF.

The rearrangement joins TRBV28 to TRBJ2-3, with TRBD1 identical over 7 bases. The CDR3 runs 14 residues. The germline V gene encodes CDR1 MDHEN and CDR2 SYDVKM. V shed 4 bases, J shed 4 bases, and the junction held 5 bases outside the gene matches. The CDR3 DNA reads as TGTGCCAGCAGTTCCTCGGACAGGCCAGATACGCAGTATTTT. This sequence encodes CASSSSDRPDTQYF.

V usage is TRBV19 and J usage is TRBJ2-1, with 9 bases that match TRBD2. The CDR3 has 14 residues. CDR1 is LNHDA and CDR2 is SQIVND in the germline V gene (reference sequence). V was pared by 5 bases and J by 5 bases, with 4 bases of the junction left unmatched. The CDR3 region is CASSRQRGDNEQFF. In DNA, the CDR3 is TGTGCCAGTAGTCGCCAGCGGGGGGACAATGAGCAGTTCTTC. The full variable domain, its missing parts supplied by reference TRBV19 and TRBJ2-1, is DGGITQSPKYLFRKEGQNVTLSCEQNLNHDAMYWYRQDPGQGLRLIYYSQIVNDFQKGDIAEGYSVSREKKESFPLTVTSAQKNPTAFYLCASSRQRGDNEQFFGPGTRLTVL.

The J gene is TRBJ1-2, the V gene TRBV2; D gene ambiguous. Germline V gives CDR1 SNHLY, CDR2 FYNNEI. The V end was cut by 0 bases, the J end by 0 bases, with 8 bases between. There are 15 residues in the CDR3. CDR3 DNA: TGTGCCAGCAGTGAAGCGCGCCCTCCTAACTATGGCTACACCTTC. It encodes CASSEARPPNYGYTF.

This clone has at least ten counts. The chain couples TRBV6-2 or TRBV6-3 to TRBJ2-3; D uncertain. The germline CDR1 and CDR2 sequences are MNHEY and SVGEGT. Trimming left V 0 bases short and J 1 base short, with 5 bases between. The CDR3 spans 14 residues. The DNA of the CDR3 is TGTGCCAGCAGTTACTCGAAAGGCACAGATACGCAGTATTTT. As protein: CASSYSKGTDTQYF.

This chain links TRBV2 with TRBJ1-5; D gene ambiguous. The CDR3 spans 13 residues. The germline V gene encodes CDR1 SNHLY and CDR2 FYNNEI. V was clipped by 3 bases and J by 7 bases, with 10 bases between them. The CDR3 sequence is CASSDRRGQPQHF. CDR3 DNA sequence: TGTGCCAGCAGTGACAGGCGAGGGCAGCCCCAGCATTTT.

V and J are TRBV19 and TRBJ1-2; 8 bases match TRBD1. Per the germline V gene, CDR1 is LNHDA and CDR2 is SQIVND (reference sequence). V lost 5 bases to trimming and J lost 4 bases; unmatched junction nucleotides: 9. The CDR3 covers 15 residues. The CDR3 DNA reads TGTGCCAGTAGTGCCCATGGACAGGGCGTCTATGGCTACACCTTC. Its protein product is CASSAHGQGVYGYTF.

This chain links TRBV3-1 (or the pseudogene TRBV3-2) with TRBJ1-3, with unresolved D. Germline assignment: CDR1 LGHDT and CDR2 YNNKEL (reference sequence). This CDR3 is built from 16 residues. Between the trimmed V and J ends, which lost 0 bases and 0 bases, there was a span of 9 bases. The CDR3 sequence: CASSQEFRTSGNTIYF. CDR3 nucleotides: TGTGCCAGCAGCCAAGAGTTCCGGACCTCTGGAAACACCATATATTTT.

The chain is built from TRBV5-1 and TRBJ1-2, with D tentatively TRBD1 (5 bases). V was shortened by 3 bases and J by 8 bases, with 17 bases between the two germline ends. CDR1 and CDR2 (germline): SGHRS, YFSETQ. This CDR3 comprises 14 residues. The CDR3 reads CASSSGSRQHGYTF. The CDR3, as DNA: TGCGCCAGCAGCTCAGGTTCACGACAGCACGGCTACACCTTC.

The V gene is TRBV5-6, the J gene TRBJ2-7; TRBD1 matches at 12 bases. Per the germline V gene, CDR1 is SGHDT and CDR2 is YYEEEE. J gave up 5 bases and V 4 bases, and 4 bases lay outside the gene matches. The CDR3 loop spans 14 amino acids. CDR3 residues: CASSRWDRGHEQYF. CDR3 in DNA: TGTGCCAGCAGCCGCTGGGACAGGGGGCACGAGCAGTACTTC.

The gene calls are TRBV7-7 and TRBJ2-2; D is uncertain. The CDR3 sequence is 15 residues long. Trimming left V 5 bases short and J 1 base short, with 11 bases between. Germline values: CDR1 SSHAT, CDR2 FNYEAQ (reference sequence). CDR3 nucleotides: TGTGCCAGCAGCCCACACCCGGAGAACACCGGGGAGCTGTTTTTT. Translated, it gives CASSPHPENTGELFF.

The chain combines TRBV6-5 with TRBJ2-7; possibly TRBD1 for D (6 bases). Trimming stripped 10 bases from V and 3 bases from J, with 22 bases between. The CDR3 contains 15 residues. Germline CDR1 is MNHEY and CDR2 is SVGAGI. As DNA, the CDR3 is TGTGCCACATCAGGGACGGCAGGGGCATTCTACGAGCAGTACTTC. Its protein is CATSGTAGAFYEQYF.

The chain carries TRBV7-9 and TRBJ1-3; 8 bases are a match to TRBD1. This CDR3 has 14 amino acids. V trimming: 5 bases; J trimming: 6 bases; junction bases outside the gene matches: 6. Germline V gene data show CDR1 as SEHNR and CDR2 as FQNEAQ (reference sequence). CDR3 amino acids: CASSAGQGVNTIYF. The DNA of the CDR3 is TGTGCCAGCAGCGCCGGACAGGGTGTAAACACCATATATTTT.

CDR3 amino acids: CASSPGTGLFNYGYTF. CDR3 nucleotide sequence: TGTGCCAGCAGCCCCGGGACAGGGTTATTTAACTATGGCTACACCTTC. The V call is TRBV7-8, the J call TRBJ1-2; 9 bases match TRBD1. This CDR3 contains 16 residues. J gave up 1 base and V 5 bases, and 8 bases lay outside the gene matches. Germline V gives CDR1 SGHVS, CDR2 FQNEAQ. The whole variable domain, filled in from reference TRBV7-8 and TRBJ1-2, reads GAGVSQSPRYKVAKRGQDVALRCDPISGHVSLFWYQQALGQGPEFLTYFQNEAQLDKSGLPSDRFFAERPEGSVSTLKIQRTQQEDSAVYLCASSPGTGLFNYGYTFGSGTRLTVV.

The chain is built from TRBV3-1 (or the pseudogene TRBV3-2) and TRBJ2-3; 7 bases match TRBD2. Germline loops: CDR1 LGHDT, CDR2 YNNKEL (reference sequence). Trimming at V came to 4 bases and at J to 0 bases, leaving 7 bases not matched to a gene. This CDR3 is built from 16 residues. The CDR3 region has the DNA TGTGCCAGCAGCCCCGATGCAGCGGGAAGCACAGATACGCAGTATTTT. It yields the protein CASSPDAAGSTDTQYF.

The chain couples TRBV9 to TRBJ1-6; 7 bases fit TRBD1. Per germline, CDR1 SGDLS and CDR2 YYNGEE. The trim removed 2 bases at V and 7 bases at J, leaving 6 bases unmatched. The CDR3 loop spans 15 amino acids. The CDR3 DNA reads TGTGCCAGCAGCGTGCGGACAGGCGGCAATTCACCCCTCCACTTT. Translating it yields CASSVRTGGNSPLHF.

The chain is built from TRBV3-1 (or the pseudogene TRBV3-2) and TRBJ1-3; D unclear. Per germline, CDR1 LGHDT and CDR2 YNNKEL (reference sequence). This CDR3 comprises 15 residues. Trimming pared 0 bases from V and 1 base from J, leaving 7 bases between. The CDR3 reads CASSQDGGSGNTIYF. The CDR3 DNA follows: TGTGCCAGCAGCCAAGATGGCGGATCTGGAAACACCATATATTTT.

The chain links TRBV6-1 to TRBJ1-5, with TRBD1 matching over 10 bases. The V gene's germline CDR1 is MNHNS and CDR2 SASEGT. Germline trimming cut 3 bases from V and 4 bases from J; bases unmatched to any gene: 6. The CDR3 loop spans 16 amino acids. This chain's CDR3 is CASSDHLDRGNQPQHF. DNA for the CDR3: TGTGCCAGCAGTGATCATCTGGACAGGGGGAATCAGCCCCAGCATTTT.

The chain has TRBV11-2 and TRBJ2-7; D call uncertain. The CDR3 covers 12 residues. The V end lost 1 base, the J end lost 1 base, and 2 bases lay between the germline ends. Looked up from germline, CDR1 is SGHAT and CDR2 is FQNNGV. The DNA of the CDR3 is TGTGCCAGCAGCTTAGTGTCCTACGAGCAGTACTTC. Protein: CASSLVSYEQYF.

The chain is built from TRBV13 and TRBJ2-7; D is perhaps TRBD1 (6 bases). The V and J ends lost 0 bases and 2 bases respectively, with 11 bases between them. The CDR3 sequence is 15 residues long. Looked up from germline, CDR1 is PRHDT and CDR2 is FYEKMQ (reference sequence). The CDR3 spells CASSLGTGETYEQYF. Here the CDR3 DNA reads TGTGCCAGCAGCTTAGGGACAGGTGAAACCTACGAGCAGTACTTC.

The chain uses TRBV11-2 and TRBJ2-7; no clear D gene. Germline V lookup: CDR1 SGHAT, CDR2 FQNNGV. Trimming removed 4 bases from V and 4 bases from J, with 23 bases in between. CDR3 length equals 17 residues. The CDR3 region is CASSSPGWFVGEYEQYF. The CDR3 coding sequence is TGTGCCAGCAGCTCGCCCGGTTGGTTCGTAGGAGAATACGAGCAGTACTTC. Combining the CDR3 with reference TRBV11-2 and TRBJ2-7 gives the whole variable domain EAGVAQSPRYKIIEKRQSVAFWCNPISGHATLYWYQQILGQGPKLLIQFQNNGVVDDSQLPKDRFSAERLKGVDSTLKIQPAKLEDSAVYLCASSSPGWFVGEYEQYFGPGTRLTVT.